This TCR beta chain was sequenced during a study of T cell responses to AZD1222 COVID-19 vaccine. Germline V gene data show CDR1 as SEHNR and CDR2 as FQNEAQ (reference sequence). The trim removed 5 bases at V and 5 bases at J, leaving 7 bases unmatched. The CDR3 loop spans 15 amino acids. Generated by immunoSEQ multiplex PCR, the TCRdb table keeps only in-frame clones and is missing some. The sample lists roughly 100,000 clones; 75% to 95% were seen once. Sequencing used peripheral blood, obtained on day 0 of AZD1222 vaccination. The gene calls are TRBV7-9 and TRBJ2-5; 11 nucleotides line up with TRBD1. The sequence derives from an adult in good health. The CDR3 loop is CASSRGQGGEETQYF. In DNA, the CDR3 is TGTGCCAGCAGCCGGGGACAGGGGGGCGAGGAGACCCAGTACTTC.